These 5 T cell receptor beta chains came from one sample sequenced in a study of cytomegalovirus exposure and HLA in healthy donors. PCR employed 60 Vbeta and 13 Jbeta primers. Sequenced by immunoSEQ multiplex PCR; TCRdb stores in-frame clones only, minus some. The data show roughly 170,000 clones, 84% seen once. The sequencing sample was made of PBMCs. The receptors derive from a man aged 18 to 29 in good health and CMV-seronegative.

The V and J genes are TRBV15 and TRBJ1-5; D not certain. Germline CDR1 is LNHNV and CDR2 is YYDKDF (reference sequence). The CDR3 extends over 14 amino acids. Trimming cost V 6 bases and J 5 bases, with 14 bases left between them. This chain's CDR3 is CATRRGEGDQPQHF. Written as DNA, the CDR3 is TGTGCCACCAGGCGTGGCGAGGGAGATCAGCCCCAGCATTTT.

This sequence joins TRBV11-3 and TRBJ2-2, with D hard to call. The CDR3 covers 12 residues. The germline CDR1 and CDR2 sequences are SGHNT and YENEEA. V dropped 4 bases and J dropped 8 bases, with 8 bases sitting between them. CDR3 bases: TGTGCCAGCAGCTCCCAGTCGGGGGAGCTGTTTTTT. Amino acids: CASSSQSGELFF.

This sequence joins TRBV30 and TRBJ2-2, with TRBD2 matching 11 bases. The length of the CDR3 is 23 residues. V shed 3 bases, J shed 2 bases, and the junction held 26 bases outside the gene matches. Germline CDR1 reads GTSNPN; CDR2 reads SVGIG (reference sequence). DNA of the CDR3: TGTGCCTGGAGGGCCCCCCCAGGCGGGACAGGGATAGCGGGAGGGGTAAACACCGGGGAGCTGTTTTTT. It specifies CAWRAPPGGTGIAGGVNTGELFF.

The V and J genes are TRBV14 and TRBJ2-5, with D tentatively TRBD1 (6 bases). CDR1 and CDR2 (germline): SGHDN, FVKESK. V shed 2 bases and J shed 2 bases, with 15 bases lying between them. This CDR3 comprises 16 residues. The CDR3 DNA reads TGTGCCAGCAGCCAAATTCTAGGGGGACCACAAGAGACCCAGTACTTC. Translation gives CASSQILGGPQETQYF.

V is TRBV11-3 and J is TRBJ2-1; 7 positions match TRBD2. The ends lost 4 bases at V and 5 bases at J; junction bases unmatched: 11. This CDR3 comprises 16 residues. Germline V lookup: CDR1 SGHNT, CDR2 YENEEA. This CDR3 is CASSSRLALNNNEQFF. The CDR3 DNA is TGTGCCAGCAGCTCGAGACTAGCCCTAAATAACAATGAGCAGTTCTTC.